This section outlines one T cell receptor beta chain sequence together with its context. This sample stems from a study of blood T cell repertoires in COVID-19. Background on the study: The study drew acute and convalescent COVID-19 samples from the United States, Italy and Spain. From T cells, B-cell-depleted T cells, or PBMCs came the material, which was cDNA or gDNA.

CDR3 length equals 16 residues. The V gene's germline CDR1 is SEHNR and CDR2 FQNEAQ (reference sequence). V lost 4 bases and J lost 5; bases outside the gene matches: 10. In the authors' workflow: Estimation of nucleated cell counts was performed using reference gene primer amplification. The method was immunoSEQ multiplex PCR; TCRdb's version includes in-frame clones alone and lacks a portion of them. That table gives V, J and clone size, and the DNA gave D and trimming. This table holds 120,000 to 150,000 clones, about nine tenths found once. The sample consisted of peripheral blood. The TCR sequence derives from a man aged 45-65 years who had recovered from COVID-19. The rearrangement links TRBV7-9 to TRBJ1-5; 8 bases fit TRBD1. Here the CDR3 DNA reads TGTGCCAGCAGCTCGTACAGGGGGTTGGTCGATCAGCCCCAGCATTTT. This sequence encodes CASSSYRGLVDQPQHF.